This TCR beta chain emerged from a study of cytotoxic CD8 clonotypes in ibrutinib-treated CLL. Study-level background: Within the patient group, around 11 were relapsed/refractory and approximately 16 treatment-naive, and 17 were IGHV unmutated. Samples had a mean of around 260,000 productive templates and around 90,000 productive rearrangements.

Profiled with immunoSEQ multiplex PCR; TCRdb holds only in-frame clones, not every one. The sample records fewer than 400,000 clones, approximately 67% being singletons. This clone came up a few times. Antigen unknown. With V trimmed by 4 bases and J by 0 bases, 9 bases remained unmatched. The CDR3 length is 18 residues. Germline assignment: CDR1 MGHRA and CDR2 YSYEKL. Findings and limits, study-wide: Baseline clonality, higher than in age-matched healthy donors, tracked circulating CD8+ T-cell counts. On treatment, the uncommon public clonotypes contracted or remained stable.

V and J are TRBV4-1 and TRBJ1-5; 10 bases fit TRBD1. The TCR originated in a human donor with chronic lymphocytic leukemia. The sequences come from PBMCs, collected after 36 months of ibrutinib treatment. The CDR3 region has the DNA TGCGCCAGCAGCCCCTGGGGGACAGGGGTAGATAGCAATCAGCCCCAGCATTTT. Its translation is CASSPWGTGVDSNQPQHF.